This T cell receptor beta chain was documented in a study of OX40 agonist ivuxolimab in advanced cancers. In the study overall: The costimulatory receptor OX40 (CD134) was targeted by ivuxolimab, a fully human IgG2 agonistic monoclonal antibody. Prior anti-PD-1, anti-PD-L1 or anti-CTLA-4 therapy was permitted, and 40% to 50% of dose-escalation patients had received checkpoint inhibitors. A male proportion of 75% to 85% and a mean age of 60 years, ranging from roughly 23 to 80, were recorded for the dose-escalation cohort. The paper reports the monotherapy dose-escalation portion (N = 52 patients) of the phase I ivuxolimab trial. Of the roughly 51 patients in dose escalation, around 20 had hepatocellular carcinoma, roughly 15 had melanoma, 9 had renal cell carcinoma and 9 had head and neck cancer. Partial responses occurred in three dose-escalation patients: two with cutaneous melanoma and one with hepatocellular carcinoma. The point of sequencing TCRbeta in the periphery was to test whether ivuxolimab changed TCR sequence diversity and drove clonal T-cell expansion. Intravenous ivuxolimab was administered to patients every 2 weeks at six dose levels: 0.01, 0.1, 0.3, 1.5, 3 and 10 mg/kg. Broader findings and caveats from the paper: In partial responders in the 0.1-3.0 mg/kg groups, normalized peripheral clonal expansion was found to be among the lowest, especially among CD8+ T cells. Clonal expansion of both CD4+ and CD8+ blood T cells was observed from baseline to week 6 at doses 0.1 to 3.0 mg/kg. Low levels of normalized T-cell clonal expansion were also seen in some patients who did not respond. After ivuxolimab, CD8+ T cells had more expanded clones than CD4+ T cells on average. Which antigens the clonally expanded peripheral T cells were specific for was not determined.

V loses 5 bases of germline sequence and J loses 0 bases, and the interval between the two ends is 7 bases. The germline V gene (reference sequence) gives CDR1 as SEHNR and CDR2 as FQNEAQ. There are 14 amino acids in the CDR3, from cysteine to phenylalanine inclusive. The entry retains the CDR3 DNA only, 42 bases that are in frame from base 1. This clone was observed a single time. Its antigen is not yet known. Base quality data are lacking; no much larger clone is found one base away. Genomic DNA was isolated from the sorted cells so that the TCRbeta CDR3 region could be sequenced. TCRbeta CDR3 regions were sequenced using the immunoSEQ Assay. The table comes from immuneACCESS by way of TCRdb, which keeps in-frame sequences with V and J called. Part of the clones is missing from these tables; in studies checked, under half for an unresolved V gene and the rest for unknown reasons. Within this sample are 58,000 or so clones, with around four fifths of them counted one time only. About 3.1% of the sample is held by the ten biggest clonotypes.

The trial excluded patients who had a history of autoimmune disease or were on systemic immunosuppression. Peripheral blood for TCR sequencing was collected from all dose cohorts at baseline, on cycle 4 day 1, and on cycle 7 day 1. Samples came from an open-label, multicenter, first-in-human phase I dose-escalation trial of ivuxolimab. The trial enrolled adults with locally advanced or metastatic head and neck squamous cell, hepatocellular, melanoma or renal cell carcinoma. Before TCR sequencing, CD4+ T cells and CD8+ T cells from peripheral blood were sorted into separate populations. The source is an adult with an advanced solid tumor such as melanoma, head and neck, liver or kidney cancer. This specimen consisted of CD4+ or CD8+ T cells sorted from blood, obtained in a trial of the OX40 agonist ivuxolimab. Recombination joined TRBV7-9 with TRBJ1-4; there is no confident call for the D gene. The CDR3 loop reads CASSRLSTNEKLFF. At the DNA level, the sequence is TGTGCCAGCAGCCGACTCTCAACTAATGAAAAACTGTTTTTT.